This TCR beta chain originates from a study of cytomegalovirus exposure and HLA in healthy donors. Here immunoSEQ multiplex PCR was the method, and the copy in TCRdb shows in-frame clones only, minus some. This table holds some 160,000 clones, 80% to 95% found once. The length of the CDR3 is 13 residues. V was cut by 6 bases and J by 6 bases, with 12 bases left in between. Per the germline V gene, CDR1 is MNHEY and CDR2 is SVGAGI. The receptor was isolated from a man younger than 35 in good health and CMV-seronegative. Sequenced sample: PBMCs. V is TRBV6-5 and J is TRBJ2-1; D is undetermined. The CDR3 DNA reads TGTGCCAGCAGAGTAACTGGTCTCAATGAGCAGTTCTTC. Protein sequence: CASRVTGLNEQFF.